This T cell receptor beta chain came from a study of T cells after yellow fever vaccination. The CDR3 length is 16 residues. CDR1 and CDR2 (germline): GTSNPN, SVGIG (reference sequence). The V end was cut by 3 bases, the J end by 1 base, with 15 bases between. 5'RACE template switching generated TCR cDNA, adding a universal primer site and UMIs. One entry per CDR3 protein, called by TCRdb with MiXCR from the 5' RACE reads. The sample has 400,000 to 650,000 distinct CDR3 sequences, roughly a fifth seen once. V usage is TRBV30 and J usage is TRBJ2-2; tentative D call: TRBD1 (6 bases). The sequences come from PBMCs, collected less than 25 days after the first yellow fever vaccination. The receptor's source is a man aged 18 to 35 who received the YFV17D yellow fever vaccine. CDR3 DNA: TGTGCCTGGAGCCCCCCAGGGGTCTTGAACACCGGGGAGCTGTTTTTT. Encoded protein: CAWSPPGVLNTGELFF.